This T cell receptor beta chain was observed in a study of T cell changes during pregnancy in multiple sclerosis. The data were produced by immunoSEQ multiplex PCR, yet TCRdb's version contains in-frame clones alone and is incomplete. The table records roughly 80,000 clones, roughly 93% of them present only once. CDR3 length: 15 residues. V shed 2 bases and J 2 bases; nucleotides not matched to a gene: 6. Per germline, CDR1 SGHRS and CDR2 YFSETQ. The sequenced sample was peripheral blood, obtained in the second trimester of pregnancy. V usage is TRBV5-1 and J usage is TRBJ2-5; TRBD2 agrees at 7 bases. The sequence was collected from a female donor with multiple sclerosis, enrolled in a pregnancy study. CDR3 residues: CASSFWGGSQETQYF. As DNA, the CDR3 is TGCGCCAGCAGCTTTTGGGGGGGGTCTCAAGAGACCCAGTACTTC.